One TCR beta chain is described in this entry. Its specificity is unknown. The ends lost 5 bases at V and 7 bases at J; junction bases unmatched: 3. CDR3 length: 13 amino acids. Germline V lookup: CDR1 SEHNR, CDR2 FQNEAQ (reference sequence). This sample was included in a study of cytomegalovirus exposure and HLA in healthy donors. About the study: The study placed around 85% of its approximately 400 genotyped donors in the Caucasian-associated ancestry cluster.

The primer mix had 60 Vbeta and 13 Jbeta primers. Original processing methods: The authors later counted roughly 76 million unique TCR beta chains, roughly 11 million of them shared. Sequencing used immunoSEQ multiplex PCR; TCRdb keeps in-frame clones, though not all of them. V and J calls plus clone size are reproduced from that table; the DNA served to infer D and trimming. Among approximately 190,000 clones, more than 80% were seen once, and the ten largest hold about 2.4%. Whole-study results and caveats: Reportedly, HLA-A and HLA-B alleles of most subjects were accurately predicted from TCR beta. Trimming of TCR beta V- and J-genes showed a link, identified in a later analysis, to a missense DCLRE1C variant.

Source material: PBMCs. The chain couples TRBV7-9 to TRBJ1-4; 8 bases agree with TRBD1. This sequence originates from a woman between 45 and 65 years old in good health and CMV-seropositive. The chain's CDR3 is CASSTDRGEKLFF. CDR3 nucleotides: TGTGCCAGCAGCACTGACAGGGGTGAAAAACTGTTTTTT. The full variable domain, its missing parts supplied by reference TRBV7-9 and TRBJ1-4, is DTGVSQNPRHKITKRGQNVTFRCDPISEHNRLYWYRQTLGQGPEFLTYFQNEAQLEKSRLLSDRFSAERPKGSFSTLEIQRTEQGDSAMYLCASSTDRGEKLFFGSGTQLSVL.